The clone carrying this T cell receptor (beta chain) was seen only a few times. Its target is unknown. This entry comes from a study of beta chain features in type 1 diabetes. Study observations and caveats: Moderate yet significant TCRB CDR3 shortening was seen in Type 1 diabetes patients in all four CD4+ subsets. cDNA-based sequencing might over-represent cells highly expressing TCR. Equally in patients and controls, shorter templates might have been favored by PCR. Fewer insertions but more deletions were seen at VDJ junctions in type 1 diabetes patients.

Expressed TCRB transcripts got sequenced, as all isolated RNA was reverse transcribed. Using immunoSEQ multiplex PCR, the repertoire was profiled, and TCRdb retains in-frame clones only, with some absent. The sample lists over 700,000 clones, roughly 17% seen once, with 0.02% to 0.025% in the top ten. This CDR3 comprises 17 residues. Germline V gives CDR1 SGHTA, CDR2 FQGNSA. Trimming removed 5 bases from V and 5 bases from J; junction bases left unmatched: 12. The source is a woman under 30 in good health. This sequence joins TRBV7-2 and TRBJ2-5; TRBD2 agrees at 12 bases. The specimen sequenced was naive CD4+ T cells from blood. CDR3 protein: CASSRAGLAGSMETQYF. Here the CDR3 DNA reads TGTGCCAGCAGCCGAGCCGGACTAGCGGGATCTATGGAGACCCAGTACTTC.